Included here is one T cell receptor beta chain sequence, with context. This specimen comes from a study of blood T cell repertoires in COVID-19. Overall study: Samples taken during acute and convalescent COVID-19 were collected in the United States, Italy and Spain. T cells, B-cell-depleted T cells, or PBMCs supplied cDNA or gDNA.

Generated by immunoSEQ multiplex PCR, the TCRdb table keeps only in-frame clones and is missing some. The sample has tens of thousands of clones, 85% to 90% seen once. CDR1 and CDR2 from the germline V gene are KGHSH and LQKENI. This CDR3 contains 14 residues. The germline V and J ends were trimmed by 1 base and 14 bases, with 15 bases remaining between them. The J gene is TRBJ1-6, the V gene TRBV18, with D tentatively TRBD1 (6 bases). This sequence was found in an older man with acute or convalescent COVID-19. The sequencing input was peripheral blood. Here the CDR3 DNA reads TGTGCCAGCTCACCACGGGCAGGGGATGAGTCCCTCCACTTT. As protein: CASSPRAGDESLHF.